This TCR beta chain was captured by sequencing in a study of T-cell reconstitution after alpha-beta-depleted transplantation in children. Overall study findings and caveats: The high TCRbeta diversity at day 60 in some patients came from surviving recipient T cells and thymic progenitors. Newly generated T cells supplied most T-cell counts and diversity one year post-transplant. Expanded clones from the graft, numbering several hundred, reportedly supplied alpha-beta T cells about two months after transplant.

It was with unique molecular identifiers that the TCRbeta library was prepared. TCRdb reanalysed the PCR reads using MiXCR and keeps one entry per CDR3 protein. Here the sample spans around 490,000 distinct CDR3 sequences, roughly an eighth being singletons. Many counts were recorded for this clonotype. What it recognizes is unknown. The V gene end was trimmed by 3 bases and the J gene end by 2 bases; junction bases not matched to a gene: 5. This CDR3 has 16 residues. Germline lookup yields CDR1 MDHEN and CDR2 SYDVKM. The receptor comes from a female patient younger than 10 who had a stem cell transplant for aplastic anemia, so the T cells may come from the graft donor. J is TRBJ2-1 and V is TRBV28; TRBD1 aligns across 9 bases. This specimen consisted of PBMCs, mostly from graft donor cells, obtained 180 days after TCRalphabeta/CD19-depleted stem cell transplant. Written as DNA, the CDR3 is TGTGCCAGCAGTTTGAGTACAGGGGGCCCCTACAATGAGCAGTTCTTC. The encoded protein is CASSLSTGGPYNEQFF.